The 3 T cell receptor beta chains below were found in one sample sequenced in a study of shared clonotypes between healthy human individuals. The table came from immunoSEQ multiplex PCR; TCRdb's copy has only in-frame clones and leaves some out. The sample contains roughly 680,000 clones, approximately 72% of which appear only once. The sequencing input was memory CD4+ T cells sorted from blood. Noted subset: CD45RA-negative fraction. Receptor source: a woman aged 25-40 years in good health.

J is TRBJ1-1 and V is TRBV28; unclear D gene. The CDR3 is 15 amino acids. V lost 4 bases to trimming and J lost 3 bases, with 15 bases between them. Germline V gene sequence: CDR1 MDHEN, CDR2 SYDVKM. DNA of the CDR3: TGTGCCAGCAGTTCAACGGCGCAGAGGGACACTGAAGCTTTCTTT. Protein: CASSSTAQRDTEAFF.

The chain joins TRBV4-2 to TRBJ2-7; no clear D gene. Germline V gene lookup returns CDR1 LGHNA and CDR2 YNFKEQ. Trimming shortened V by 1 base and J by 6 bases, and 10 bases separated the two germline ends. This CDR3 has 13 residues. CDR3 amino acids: CASSQGGLGEQYF. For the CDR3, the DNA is TGTGCCAGCAGCCAAGGGGGTCTGGGCGAGCAGTACTTC.

Here the CDR3 DNA reads TGTGCCAGCTCGCTGTTCGGGCAGGGGGCCTACGAGCAGTACTTC. It encodes CASSLFGQGAYEQYF. The chain uses TRBV18 and TRBJ2-7, with TRBD1 matching over 7 bases. Germline CDR1 is KGHSH and CDR2 is LQKENI. V lost 6 bases and J lost 2; bases outside the gene matches: 10. CDR3 size: 15 residues. Full variable domain (rest looked up from reference TRBV18 and TRBJ2-7): NAGVMQNPRHLVRRRGQEARLRCSPMKGHSHVYWYRQLPEEGLKFMVYLQKENIIDESGMPKERFSAEFPKEGPSILRIQQVVRGDSAAYFCASSLFGQGAYEQYFGPGTRLTVT.